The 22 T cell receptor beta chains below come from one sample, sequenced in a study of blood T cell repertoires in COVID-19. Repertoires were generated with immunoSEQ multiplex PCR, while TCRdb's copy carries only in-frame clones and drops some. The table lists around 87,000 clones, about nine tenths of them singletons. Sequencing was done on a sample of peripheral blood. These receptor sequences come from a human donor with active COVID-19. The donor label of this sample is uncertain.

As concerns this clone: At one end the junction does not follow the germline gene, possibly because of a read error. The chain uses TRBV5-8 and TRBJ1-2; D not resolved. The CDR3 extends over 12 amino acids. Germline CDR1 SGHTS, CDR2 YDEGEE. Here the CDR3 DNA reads TGTGCCAGCAGCTTGGCCGAGTTGGGCCTACACTTC. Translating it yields CASSLAELGLHF. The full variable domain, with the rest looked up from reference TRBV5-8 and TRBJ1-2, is EAGVTQSPTHLIKTRGQQATLRCSPISGHTSVYWYQQALGLGLQFLLWYDEGEERNRGNFPPRFSGRQFPNYSSELNVNALELEDSALYLCASSLAELGLHFGSGTRLTVV.

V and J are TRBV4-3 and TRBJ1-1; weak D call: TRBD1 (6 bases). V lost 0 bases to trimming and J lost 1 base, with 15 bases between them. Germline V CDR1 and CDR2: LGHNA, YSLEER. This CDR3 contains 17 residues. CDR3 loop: CASSQEPRGHPNTEAFF. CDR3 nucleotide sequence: TGCGCCAGCAGCCAAGAACCCAGGGGACACCCGAACACTGAAGCTTTCTTT.

CDR3: CASSPPGLVYNEQFF. CDR3 nucleotide sequence: TGTGCCAGCTCACCGCCGGGACTAGTATACAATGAGCAGTTCTTC. The chain uses TRBV18 and TRBJ2-1, with TRBD2 matching over 8 bases. CDR3 length: 15 amino acids. J lost 4 bases, V lost 3 bases, and 5 bases had no gene match. CDR1 KGHSH and CDR2 LQKENI come from the germline V gene.

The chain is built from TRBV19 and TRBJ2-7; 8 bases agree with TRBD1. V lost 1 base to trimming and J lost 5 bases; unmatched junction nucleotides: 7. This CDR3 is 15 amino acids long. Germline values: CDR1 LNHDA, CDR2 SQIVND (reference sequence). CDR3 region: CASSIGATGADEQYF. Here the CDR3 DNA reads TGTGCCAGTAGTATAGGGGCGACAGGGGCAGACGAGCAGTACTTC.

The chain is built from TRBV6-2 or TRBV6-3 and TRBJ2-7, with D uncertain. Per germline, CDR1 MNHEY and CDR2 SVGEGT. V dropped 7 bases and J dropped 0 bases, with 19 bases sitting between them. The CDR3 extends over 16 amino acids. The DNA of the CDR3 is TGTGCCAGCACCCCATCAACGAGCGTCAGCTCCTACGAGCAGTACTTC. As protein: CASTPSTSVSSYEQYF.

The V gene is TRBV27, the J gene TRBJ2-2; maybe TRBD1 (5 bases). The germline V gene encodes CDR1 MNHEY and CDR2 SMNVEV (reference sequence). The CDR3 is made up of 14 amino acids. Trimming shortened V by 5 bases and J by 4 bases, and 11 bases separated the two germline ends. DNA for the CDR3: TGTGCCAGCAGTGTACGACAGCTCACCGGGGAGCTGTTTTTT. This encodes CASSVRQLTGELFF.

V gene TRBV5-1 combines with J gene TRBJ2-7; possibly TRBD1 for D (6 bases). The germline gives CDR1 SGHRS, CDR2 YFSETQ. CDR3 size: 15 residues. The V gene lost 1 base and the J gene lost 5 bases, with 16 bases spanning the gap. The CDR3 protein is CASSLQGRSSDEQYF. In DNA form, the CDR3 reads TGCGCCAGCAGCTTGCAGGGGCGTTCGTCGGACGAGCAGTACTTC.

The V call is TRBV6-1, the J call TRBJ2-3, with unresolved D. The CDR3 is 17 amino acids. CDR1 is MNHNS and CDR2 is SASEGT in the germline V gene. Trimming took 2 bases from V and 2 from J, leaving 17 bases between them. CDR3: CASSEHIEQPHTDTQYF. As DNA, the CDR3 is TGTGCCAGCAGTGAACATATCGAACAGCCCCACACAGATACGCAGTATTTT.

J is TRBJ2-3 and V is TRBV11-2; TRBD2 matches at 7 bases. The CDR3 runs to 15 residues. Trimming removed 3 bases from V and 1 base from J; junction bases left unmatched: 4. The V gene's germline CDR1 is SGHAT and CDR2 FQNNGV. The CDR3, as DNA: TGTGCCAGCAGCTTGGGGGGGTTGGGCACAGATACGCAGTATTTT. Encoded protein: CASSLGGLGTDTQYF.

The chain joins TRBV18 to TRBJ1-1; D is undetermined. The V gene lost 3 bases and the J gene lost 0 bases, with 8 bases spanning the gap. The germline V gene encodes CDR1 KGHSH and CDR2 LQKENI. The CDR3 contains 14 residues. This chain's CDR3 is CASSPATVNTEAFF. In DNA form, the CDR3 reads TGTGCCAGCTCACCCGCCACGGTGAACACTGAAGCTTTCTTT.

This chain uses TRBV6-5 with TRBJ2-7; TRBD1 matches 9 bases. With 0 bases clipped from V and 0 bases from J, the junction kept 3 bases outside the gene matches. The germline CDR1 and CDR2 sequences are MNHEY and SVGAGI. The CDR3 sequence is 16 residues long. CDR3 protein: CASSYSRTGASYEQYF. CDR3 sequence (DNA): TGTGCCAGCAGTTACTCGAGGACAGGGGCCTCCTACGAGCAGTACTTC.

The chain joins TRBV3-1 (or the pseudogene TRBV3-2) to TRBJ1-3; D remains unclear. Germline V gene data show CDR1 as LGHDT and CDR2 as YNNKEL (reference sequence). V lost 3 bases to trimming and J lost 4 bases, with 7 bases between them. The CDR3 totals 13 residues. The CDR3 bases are TGTGCCAGCAGCCAGGGAGACGGAAACACCATATATTTT. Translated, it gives CASSQGDGNTIYF.

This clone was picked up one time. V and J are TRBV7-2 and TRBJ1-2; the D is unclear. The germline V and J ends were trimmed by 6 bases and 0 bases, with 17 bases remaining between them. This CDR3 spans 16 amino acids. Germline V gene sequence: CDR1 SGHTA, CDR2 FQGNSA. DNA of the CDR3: TGTGCCAGCAGAACTCAGTTGCCAGGTACTAACTATGGCTACACCTTC. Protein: CASRTQLPGTNYGYTF.

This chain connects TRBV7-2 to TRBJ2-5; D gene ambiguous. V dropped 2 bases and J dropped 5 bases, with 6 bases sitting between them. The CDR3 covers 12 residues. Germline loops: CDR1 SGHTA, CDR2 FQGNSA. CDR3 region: CASSLSRETQYF. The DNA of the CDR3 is TGTGCCAGCAGCTTATCCAGGGAGACCCAGTACTTC.

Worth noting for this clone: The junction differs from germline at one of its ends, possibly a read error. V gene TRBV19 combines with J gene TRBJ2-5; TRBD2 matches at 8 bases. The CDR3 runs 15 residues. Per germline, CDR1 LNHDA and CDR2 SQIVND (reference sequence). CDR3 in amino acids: CASSIGGGNQEIQYF. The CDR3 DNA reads TGTGCCAGTAGTATAGGCGGGGGGAACCAAGAGATCCAGTACTTC.

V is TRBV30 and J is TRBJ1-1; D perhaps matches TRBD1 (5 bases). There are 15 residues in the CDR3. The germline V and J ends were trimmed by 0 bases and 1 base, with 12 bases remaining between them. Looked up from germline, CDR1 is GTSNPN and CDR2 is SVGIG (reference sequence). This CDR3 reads CAWSVLPRGNTEAFF. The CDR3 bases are TGTGCCTGGAGTGTACTTCCTAGGGGGAACACTGAAGCTTTCTTT.

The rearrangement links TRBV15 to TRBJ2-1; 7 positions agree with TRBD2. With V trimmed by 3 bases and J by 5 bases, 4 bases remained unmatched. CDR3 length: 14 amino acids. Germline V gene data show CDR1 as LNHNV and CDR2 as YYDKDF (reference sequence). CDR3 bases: TGTGCCACCAGCAGGACTAGCCGGCACAATGAGCAGTTCTTC. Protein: CATSRTSRHNEQFF.

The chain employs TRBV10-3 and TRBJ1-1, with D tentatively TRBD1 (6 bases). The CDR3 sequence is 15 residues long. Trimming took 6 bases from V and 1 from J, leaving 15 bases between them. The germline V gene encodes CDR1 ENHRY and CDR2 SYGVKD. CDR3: CAIRHRDTENTEAFF. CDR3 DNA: TGTGCCATCAGACACCGGGACACGGAGAACACTGAAGCTTTCTTT.

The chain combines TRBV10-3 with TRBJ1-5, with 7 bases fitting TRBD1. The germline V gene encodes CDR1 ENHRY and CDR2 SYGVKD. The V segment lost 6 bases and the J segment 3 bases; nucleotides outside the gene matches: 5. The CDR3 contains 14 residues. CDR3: CAIREGQPNQPQHF. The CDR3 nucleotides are TGTGCCATCAGGGAGGGACAGCCCAATCAGCCCCAGCATTTT.

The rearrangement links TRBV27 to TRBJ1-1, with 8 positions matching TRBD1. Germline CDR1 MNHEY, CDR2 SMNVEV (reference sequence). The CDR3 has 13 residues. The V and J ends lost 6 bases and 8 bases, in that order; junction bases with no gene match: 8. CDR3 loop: CASRTQGAVEAFF. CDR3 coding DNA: TGTGCCAGCAGAACCCAGGGGGCAGTGGAAGCTTTCTTT.

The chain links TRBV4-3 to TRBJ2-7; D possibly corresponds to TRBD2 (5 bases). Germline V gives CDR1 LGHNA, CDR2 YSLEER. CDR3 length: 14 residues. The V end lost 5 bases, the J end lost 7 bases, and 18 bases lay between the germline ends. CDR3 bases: TGCGCCAGCAGCTTACGGACCGCCTCGGGGGAGCAGTACTTC. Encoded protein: CASSLRTASGEQYF.

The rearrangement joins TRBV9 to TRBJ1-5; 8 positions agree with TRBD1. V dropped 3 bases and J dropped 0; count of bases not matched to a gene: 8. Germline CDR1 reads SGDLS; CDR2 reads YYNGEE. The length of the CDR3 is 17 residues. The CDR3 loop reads CASSATGDTFSNQPQHF. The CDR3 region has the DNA TGTGCCAGCAGCGCGACAGGGGACACTTTTAGCAATCAGCCCCAGCATTTT.